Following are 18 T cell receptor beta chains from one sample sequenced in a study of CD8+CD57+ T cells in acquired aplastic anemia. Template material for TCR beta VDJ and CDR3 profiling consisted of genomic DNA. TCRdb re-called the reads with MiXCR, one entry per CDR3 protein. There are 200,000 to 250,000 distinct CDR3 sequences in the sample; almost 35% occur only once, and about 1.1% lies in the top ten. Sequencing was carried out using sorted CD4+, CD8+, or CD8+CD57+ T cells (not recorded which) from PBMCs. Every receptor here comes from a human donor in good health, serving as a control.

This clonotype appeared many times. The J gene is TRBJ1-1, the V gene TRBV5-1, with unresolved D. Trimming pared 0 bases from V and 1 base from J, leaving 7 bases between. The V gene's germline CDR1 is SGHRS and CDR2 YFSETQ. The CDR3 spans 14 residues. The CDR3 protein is CASSLDGGNTEAFF. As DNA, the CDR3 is TGCGCCAGCAGCTTGGATGGAGGGAACACTGAAGCTTTCTTT.

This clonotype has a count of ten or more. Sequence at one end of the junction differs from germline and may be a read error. As DNA, the CDR3 is TGTGCCAGCAGCCATCGTAGGGGCCCCTTC. It codes for CASSHRRGPF. The chain carries TRBV4-2 and TRBJ2-7, with D possibly matching TRBD1 (5 bases). The CDR3 runs to 10 residues. Germline-derived CDR1 and CDR2 are LGHNA and YNFKEQ.

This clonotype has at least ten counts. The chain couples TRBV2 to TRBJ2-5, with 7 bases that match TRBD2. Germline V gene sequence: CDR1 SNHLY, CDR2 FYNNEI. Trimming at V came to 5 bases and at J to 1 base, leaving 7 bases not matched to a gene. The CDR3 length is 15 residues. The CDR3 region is CASSRDYSLQETQYF. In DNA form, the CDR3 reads TGTGCCAGCAGTCGGGACTACTCACTCCAAGAGACCCAGTACTTC.

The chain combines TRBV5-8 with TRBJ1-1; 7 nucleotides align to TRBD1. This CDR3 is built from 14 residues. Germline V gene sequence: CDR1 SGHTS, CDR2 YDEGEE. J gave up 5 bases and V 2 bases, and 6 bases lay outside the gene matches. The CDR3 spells CASSLAQGVTEAFF. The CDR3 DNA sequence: TGTGCCAGCAGCTTAGCTCAGGGGGTAACTGAAGCTTTCTTT.

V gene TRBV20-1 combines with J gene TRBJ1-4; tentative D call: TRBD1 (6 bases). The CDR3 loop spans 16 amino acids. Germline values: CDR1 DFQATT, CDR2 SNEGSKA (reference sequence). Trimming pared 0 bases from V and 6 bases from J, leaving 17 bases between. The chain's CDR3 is CSARDLAGAYDEKLFF. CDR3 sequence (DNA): TGCAGTGCTAGAGATCTGGCAGGGGCGTATGATGAAAAACTGTTTTTT.

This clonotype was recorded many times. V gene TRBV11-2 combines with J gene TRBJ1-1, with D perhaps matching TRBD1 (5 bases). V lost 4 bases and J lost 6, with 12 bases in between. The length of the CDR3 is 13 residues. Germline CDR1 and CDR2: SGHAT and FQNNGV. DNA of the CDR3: TGTGCCAGCAGCTGGGGATTGGGGGCTGAAGCTTTCTTT. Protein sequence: CASSWGLGAEAFF.

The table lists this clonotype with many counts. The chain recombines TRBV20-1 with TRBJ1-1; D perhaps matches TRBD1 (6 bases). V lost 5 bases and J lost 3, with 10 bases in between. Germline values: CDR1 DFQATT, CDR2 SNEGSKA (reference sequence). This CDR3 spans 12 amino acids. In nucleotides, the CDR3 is TGCAGTGCTTTACAGGGAGACACTGAAGCTTTCTTT. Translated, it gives CSALQGDTEAFF.

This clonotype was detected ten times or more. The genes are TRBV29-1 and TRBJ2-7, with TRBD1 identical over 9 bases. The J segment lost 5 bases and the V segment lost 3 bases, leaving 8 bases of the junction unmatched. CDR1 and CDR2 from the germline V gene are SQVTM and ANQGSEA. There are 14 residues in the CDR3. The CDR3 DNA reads TGCAGCGTTGAGCTACCGGGACAGGGCAACGAGCAGTACTTC. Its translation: CSVELPGQGNEQYF.

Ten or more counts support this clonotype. The CDR3 DNA is TGCGCCACCAAAGGGGTTGACGCGCGCGCTTTCTTT. Translation gives CATKGVDARAFF. The rearrangement links TRBV10-2 to TRBJ1-1, with D possibly matching TRBD1 (5 bases). Trimming cost V 10 bases and J 11 bases, with 20 bases left between them. Germline CDR1 and CDR2: WSHSY and SAAADI. The CDR3 length is 12 residues.

Written as DNA, the CDR3 is TGTGCCAGCGGCCATGGGACTACCGATACGCAGTATTTT. Amino acids: CASGHGTTDTQYF. V gene TRBV7-2 combines with J gene TRBJ2-3; 7 bases line up with TRBD2. The germline gives CDR1 SGHTA, CDR2 FQGNSA. V dropped 8 bases and J dropped 6; count of bases not matched to a gene: 8. The CDR3 length is 13 residues. Variable domain in full (rest from reference TRBV7-2 and TRBJ2-3): GAGVSQSPSNKVTEKGKDVELRCDPISGHTALYWYRQSLGQGLEFLIYFQGNSAPDKSGLPSDRFSAERTGGSVSTLTIQRTQQEDSAVYLCASGHGTTDTQYFGPGTRLTVL.

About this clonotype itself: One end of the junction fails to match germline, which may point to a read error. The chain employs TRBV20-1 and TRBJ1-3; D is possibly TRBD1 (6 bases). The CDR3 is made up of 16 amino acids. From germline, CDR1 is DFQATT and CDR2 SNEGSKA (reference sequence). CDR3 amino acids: CSTRDLVDRPGNTIYF. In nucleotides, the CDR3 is TGCAGTACTAGAGATTTAGTCGACAGGCCTGGAAACACCATATATTTT.

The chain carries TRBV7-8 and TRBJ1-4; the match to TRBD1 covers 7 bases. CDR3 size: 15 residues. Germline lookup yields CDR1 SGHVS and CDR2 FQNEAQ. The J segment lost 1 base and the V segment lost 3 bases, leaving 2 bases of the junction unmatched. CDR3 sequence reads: CASSFNRGTNEKLFF. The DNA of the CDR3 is TGTGCCAGCAGCTTTAACAGGGGAACTAATGAAAAACTGTTTTTT.

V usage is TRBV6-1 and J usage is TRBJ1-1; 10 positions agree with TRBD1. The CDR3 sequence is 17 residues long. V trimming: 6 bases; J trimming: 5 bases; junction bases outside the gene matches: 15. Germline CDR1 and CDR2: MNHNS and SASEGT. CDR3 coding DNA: TGTGCCAGCAGGCCCCAGATGGGACAGGGGACGGGGACTGAAGCTTTCTTT. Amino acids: CASRPQMGQGTGTEAFF.

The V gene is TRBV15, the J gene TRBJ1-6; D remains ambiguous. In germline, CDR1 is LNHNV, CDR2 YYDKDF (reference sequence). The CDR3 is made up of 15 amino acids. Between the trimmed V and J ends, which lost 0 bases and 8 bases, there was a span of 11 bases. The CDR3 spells CATSRDPGSHSPLHF. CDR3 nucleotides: TGTGCCACCAGCAGAGATCCGGGGTCCCATTCACCCCTCCACTTT.

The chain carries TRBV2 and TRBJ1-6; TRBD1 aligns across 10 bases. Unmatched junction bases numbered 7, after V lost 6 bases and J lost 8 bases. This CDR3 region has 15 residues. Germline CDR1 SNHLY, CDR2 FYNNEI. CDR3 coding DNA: TGTGCCAGCAGCCCCGGGACAGGGGAGGATTCACCCCTCCACTTT. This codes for CASSPGTGEDSPLHF.

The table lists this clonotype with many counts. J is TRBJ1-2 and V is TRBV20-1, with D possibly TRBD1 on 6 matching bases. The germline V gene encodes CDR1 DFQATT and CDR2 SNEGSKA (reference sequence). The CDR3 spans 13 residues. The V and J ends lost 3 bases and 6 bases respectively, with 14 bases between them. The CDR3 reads CSASTGGGNGYTF. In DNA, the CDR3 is TGCAGTGCTAGTACTGGGGGGGGCAATGGCTACACCTTC.

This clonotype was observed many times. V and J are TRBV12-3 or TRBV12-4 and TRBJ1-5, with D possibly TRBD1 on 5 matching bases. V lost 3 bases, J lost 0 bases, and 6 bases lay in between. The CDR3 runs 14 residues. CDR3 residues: CASSFGGSNQPQHF. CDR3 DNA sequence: TGTGCCAGCAGTTTTGGGGGTAGCAATCAGCCCCAGCATTTT.

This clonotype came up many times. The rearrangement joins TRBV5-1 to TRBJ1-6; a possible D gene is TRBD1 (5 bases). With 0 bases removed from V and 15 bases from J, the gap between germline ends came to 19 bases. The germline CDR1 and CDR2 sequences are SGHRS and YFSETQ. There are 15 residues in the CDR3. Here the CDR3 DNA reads TGCGCCAGCAGCTTGGGAAAGGCCGACAGCGCTAACCTCCACTTT. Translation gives CASSLGKADSANLHF.